This T cell receptor beta chain stems from a study of CD8 T cells in ankylosing spondylitis. Notes on the study in general: Blood of patients with ankylosing spondylitis appeared to be characterized by a TCR beta motif of about 8 highly homologous variants.

This clonotype was found many times. What it binds is not known. TCRdb passed the 5' RACE reads through MiXCR, listing each CDR3 protein once. The sample has fewer than 450,000 distinct CDR3 sequences; about a sixth are singletons. Germline CDR1 reads MNHEY; CDR2 reads SVGEGT. The germline V and J ends were trimmed by 1 base and 4 bases, with 11 bases remaining between them. CDR3 length: 15 amino acids. This chain links TRBV6-2 or TRBV6-3 with TRBJ1-5; D is uncertain. The specimen sequenced was blood, either unsorted or a sorted T cell fraction (not recorded which). This TCR came from a male donor with ankylosing spondylitis. As DNA, the CDR3 is TGTGCCAGCAGTTACTTCAACACACTGAATCAGCCCCAGCATTTT. Its protein product is CASSYFNTLNQPQHF.